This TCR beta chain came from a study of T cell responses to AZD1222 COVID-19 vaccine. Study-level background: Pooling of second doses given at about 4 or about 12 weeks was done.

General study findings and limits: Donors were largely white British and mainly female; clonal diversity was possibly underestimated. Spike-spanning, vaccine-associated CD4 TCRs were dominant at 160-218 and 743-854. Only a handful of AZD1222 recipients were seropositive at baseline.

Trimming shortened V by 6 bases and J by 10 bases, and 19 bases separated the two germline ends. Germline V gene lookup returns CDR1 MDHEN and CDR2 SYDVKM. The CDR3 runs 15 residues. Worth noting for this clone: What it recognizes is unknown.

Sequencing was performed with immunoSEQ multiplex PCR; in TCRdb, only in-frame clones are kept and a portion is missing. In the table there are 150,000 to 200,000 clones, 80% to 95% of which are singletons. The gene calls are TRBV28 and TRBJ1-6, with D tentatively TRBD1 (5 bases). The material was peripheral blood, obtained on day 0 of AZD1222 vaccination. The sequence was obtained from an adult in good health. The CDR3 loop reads CASSLTQAPGSPLHF. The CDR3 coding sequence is TGTGCCAGCAGCCTAACACAGGCCCCCGGATCACCCCTCCACTTT.